The rows below give T cell receptor beta chains drawn from one sample of a study of blood T cell repertoires in COVID-19. This table comes from immunoSEQ multiplex PCR, and its TCRdb copy is limited to in-frame clones, with some not included. The sample contains 200,000 to 250,000 clones, approximately 90% of which appear only once. Sequencing input: peripheral blood. These receptors came from a woman aged 18-35 years who had recovered from COVID-19. CDR3s include the opening cysteine and the closing phenylalanine or tryptophan. A D gene is named only where the DNA matches it firmly. Rows give clone size only sometimes, using once, few, many, or a class for an expanded clone.

CDR3nt | CDR3aa | j_gene | v_gene | abundance | d_gene
TGTGCCAGTAGTGGAGCCGCCCTTGGGTGGGACATTCAGTACTTC | CASSGAALGWDIQYF | TRBJ2-4 | TRBV19 | - | -
TGTGCCACCAGCTTGGGGCCCGGGACTAGCGGGATCAAAAACATTCAGTACTTC | CATSLGPGTSGIKNIQYF | TRBJ2-4 | TRBV15 | - | TRBD2
TGTGCCAGCAGTTTGGCGGGACTAGCGAGATTAGGTGAGCAGTTCTTC | CASSLAGLARLGEQFF | TRBJ2-1 | TRBV28 | - | TRBD2
TGCAGCGTTGCGAGGAATAATGGCTACACCTTC | CSVARNNGYTF | TRBJ1-2 | TRBV29-1 | - | -
TGTGCCAGCAGCGCGCACAGGGATGGGACTGAAGCTTTCTTT | CASSAHRDGTEAFF | TRBJ1-1 | TRBV9 | - | -
TGCGCCAGCAGCCGAGCGCCTGTTGAAAAACTGTTTTTT | CASSRAPVEKLFF | TRBJ1-4 | TRBV4-1 | few | -
TGTGCCAGCAGTCCCCCGTTTTCCGCAGGAGGGTTCTTC | CASSPPFSAGGFF | TRBJ2-1 | TRBV28 | - | -
TGTGCCAGCAGTTTCTTCGGACAGGGTACTTCTAACTATGGCTACACCTTC | CASSFFGQGTSNYGYTF | TRBJ1-2 | TRBV27 | - | TRBD1
TGTGCCAGCAGCGGGACAGGGCTGCAACGAGAGGGCTACACCTTC | CASSGTGLQREGYTF | TRBJ1-2 | TRBV27 | - | TRBD1
TGTGCCAGCAGTTACGCTAGACCCACCGGGGAGCTGTTTTTT | CASSYARPTGELFF | TRBJ2-2 | TRBV6-5 | - | -
TGTGCCTGGAGTGCCCTTTTCACAGATACGCAGTATTTT | CAWSALFTDTQYF | TRBJ2-3 | TRBV30 | - | -
TGTGCCACCGGCCGGGAGGGTTCCTACAATGAGCAGTTCTTC | CATGREGSYNEQFF | TRBJ2-1 | TRBV24-1 | - | TRBD2
TGTGCCGAAGGGACAGTCAATGAGCAGTTCTTC | CAEGTVNEQFF | TRBJ2-1 | TRBV12-3/TRBV12-4 | - | TRBD1
TGTGCCAACCCGTATACGGACAGTCGGGATCAGCCCCAGCATTTT | CANPYTDSRDQPQHF | TRBJ1-5 | TRBV10-3 | - | -
TGTGCCAGCAGCCCCGAAGGAGCAGGAAACACCATATATTTT | CASSPEGAGNTIYF | TRBJ1-3 | TRBV7-9 | - | -
TGCGCCAGCAGCCAAGTCCTCAGGGCCTCCTACGAGCAGTACTTC | CASSQVLRASYEQYF | TRBJ2-7 | TRBV4-1 | - | -
TGTGCCAGCTCCCACGCCCTTCGAGGGAATGGCTACACCTTC | CASSHALRGNGYTF | TRBJ1-2 | TRBV6-5 | - | -
TGTGCCAGTAGTATACAGGGGGCGCTCAGCAATCAGCCCCAGCATTTT | CASSIQGALSNQPQHF | TRBJ1-5 | TRBV19 | - | TRBD1